Following are 9 T cell receptor beta chains from one sample sequenced in a study of Ad26.COV2.S vaccination and SARS-CoV-2 variants. Treatment in this sample: 15 to 20 received Ad26.COV2.S at low or high dose, single or two shots; about 5 received placebo; per-sample allocation not given. Collection of samples fell on day 63 after the first vaccine or placebo injection. Measured with immunoSEQ multiplex PCR; TCRdb has only the in-frame clones, and not every one. The sample yields 300,000 to 400,000 clones, about 88% seen once. Sequencing was performed on peripheral blood, taken in a trial of Ad26.COV2.S vaccine versus placebo. The receptors here all came from a person aged 18-60 years who received the Ad26.COV2.S COVID-19 vaccine or a placebo.

This clone occurred once. The gene calls are TRBV6-6 and TRBJ1-1; 7 bases match TRBD1. CDR1 and CDR2 from the germline V gene are MNHNY and SVGAGI (reference sequence). CDR3 length: 12 amino acids. The V segment lost 5 bases and the J segment 5 bases; nucleotides outside the gene matches: 2. In DNA, the CDR3 is TGTGCCAGCAGTCTCAGGGGGACTGAAGCTTTCTTT. Translation: CASSLRGTEAFF.

J is TRBJ2-2 and V is TRBV2, with a tentative D call TRBD2 (5 bases). The CDR3 sequence is 12 residues long. V shed 8 bases and J shed 8 bases, with 12 bases lying between them. Germline lookup yields CDR1 SNHLY and CDR2 FYNNEI. CDR3 protein: CASVRERGELFF. For the CDR3, the DNA is TGTGCCAGCGTGAGGGAGCGGGGGGAGCTGTTTTTT. The full variable domain, with the rest looked up from reference TRBV2 and TRBJ2-2, is EPEVTQTPSHQVTQMGQEVILRCVPISNHLYFYWYRQILGQKVEFLVSFYNNEISEKSEIFDDQFSVERPDGSNFTLKIRSTKLEDSAMYFCASVRERGELFFGEGSRLTVL.

V usage is TRBV21-1 and J usage is TRBJ1-1; the table's TRBD1 call for D was not verified on the DNA. TRBV21-1 is marked as a pseudogene. The CDR3 has 14 residues. Written as DNA, the CDR3 is TGTGCCAGCAGCAATCAGGGCCCGTGTCCTGAAGCTTTCTTT. It yields the protein CASSNQGPCPEAFF.

V is TRBV7-9 and J is TRBJ1-2; 7 bases line up with TRBD1. Germline V gene sequence: CDR1 SEHNR, CDR2 FQNEAQ (reference sequence). V gave up 1 base and J gave up 6 bases; unmatched junction bases: 5. The CDR3 sequence is 14 residues long. CDR3 protein: CASSLVQGTDGYTF. The DNA for the CDR3 is TGTGCCAGCAGCTTAGTACAGGGGACAGATGGCTACACCTTC. Together with reference TRBV7-9 and TRBJ1-2, the CDR3 gives the full variable domain: DTGVSQNPRHKITKRGQNVTFRCDPISEHNRLYWYRQTLGQGPEFLTYFQNEAQLEKSRLLSDRFSAERPKGSFSTLEIQRTEQGDSAMYLCASSLVQGTDGYTFGSGTRLTVV.

This clone was counted a few times. DNA of the CDR3: TGTGCCAGCAGCCCTGCTCTGGGGCAAGATACGCAGTATTTT. It yields the protein CASSPALGQDTQYF. The chain is built from TRBV7-9 and TRBJ2-3; tentatively, D is TRBD1 (5 bases). V lost 5 bases and J lost 5, with 14 bases in between. Germline V gene sequence: CDR1 SEHNR, CDR2 FQNEAQ (reference sequence). There are 14 residues in the CDR3.

V gene TRBV11-2 combines with J gene TRBJ2-4; tentative D call: TRBD1 (5 bases). The V end lost 3 bases, the J end lost 8 bases, and 11 bases lay between the germline ends. The CDR3 covers 13 residues. Germline CDR1 SGHAT, CDR2 FQNNGV. The CDR3 DNA reads as TGTGCCAGCAGCTTTGCAGGGAAATACATTCAGTACTTC. Its protein is CASSFAGKYIQYF.

The chain joins TRBV18 to TRBJ2-2, with TRBD1 matching 10 bases. V was clipped by 3 bases and J by 6 bases; unmatched bases: 10. The germline V gene has CDR1 KGHSH and CDR2 LQKENI. This CDR3 has 17 amino acids. CDR3 nucleotide sequence: TGTGCCAGCTCACCGAATCGACAGGGGGCTTTCGCCGGGGAGCTGTTTTTT. This encodes CASSPNRQGAFAGELFF.

The rearrangement uses TRBV4-3 and TRBJ2-5; D possibly corresponds to TRBD2 (5 bases). The CDR3 is 14 amino acids. V was pared by 4 bases and J by 1 base, with 10 bases between. CDR1 is LGHNA and CDR2 is YSLEER in the germline V gene. CDR3 loop: CASSPSLAQETQYF. In nucleotides, the CDR3 is TGCGCCAGCAGCCCCTCCCTAGCCCAAGAGACCCAGTACTTC.

This chain connects TRBV3-1 (or the pseudogene TRBV3-2) to TRBJ1-1; perhaps TRBD1 as D (6 bases). The V end lost 8 bases, the J end lost 1 base, and 14 bases lay between the germline ends. This CDR3 is built from 14 residues. CDR1 is LGHDT and CDR2 is YNNKEL in the germline V gene (reference sequence). The CDR3 sequence: CASVDRFSNTEAFF. CDR3 DNA sequence: TGTGCCAGCGTAGACAGGTTTTCGAACACTGAAGCTTTCTTT.